The next 30 T cell receptor beta chains were all read from a single sample in a study of cytotoxic CD8 clonotypes in ibrutinib-treated CLL. This table comes from immunoSEQ multiplex PCR, and its TCRdb copy is limited to in-frame clones, with some not included. The sample lists approximately 140,000 clones; approximately 90% were seen once. The sequenced sample was PBMCs, obtained after 12 months of ibrutinib treatment. The receptors here all came from a human donor with chronic lymphocytic leukemia.

This chain connects TRBV18 to TRBJ2-7, with D possibly being TRBD2 (7 bases). The V gene's germline CDR1 is KGHSH and CDR2 LQKENI. V was cut by 6 bases and J by 2 bases, with 11 bases left in between. The CDR3 loop spans 13 amino acids. The chain's CDR3 is CASSAGAAYEQYF. In nucleotides, the CDR3 is TGTGCCAGCTCGGCGGGGGCGGCCTACGAGCAGTACTTC.

The V call is TRBV11-2, the J call TRBJ2-3; 9 nucleotides align to TRBD1. The CDR3 has 15 amino acids. With V trimmed by 6 bases and J by 4 bases, 8 bases remained unmatched. Germline loops: CDR1 SGHAT, CDR2 FQNNGV. As DNA, the CDR3 is TGTGCCAGCAGGGATGGAGACAGGGGGGCAGATACGCAGTATTTT. Its translation is CASRDGDRGADTQYF.

This chain uses TRBV7-9 with TRBJ2-1, with D unclear. Per germline, CDR1 SEHNR and CDR2 FQNEAQ (reference sequence). V lost 2 bases and J 6 bases, leaving 8 bases between the germline ends. CDR3 length: 13 amino acids. The CDR3 here is CASSLLPTNEQFF. DNA for the CDR3: TGTGCCAGCAGCTTACTACCCACCAATGAGCAGTTCTTC.

The sample holds a few counts of this clone. V and J are TRBV14 and TRBJ1-2, with 7 bases fitting TRBD1. V lost 1 base to trimming and J lost 1 base; unmatched junction nucleotides: 12. This CDR3 comprises 18 residues. The germline gives CDR1 SGHDN, CDR2 FVKESK. CDR3 region: CASSQGVGGQIINYGYTF. The CDR3 nucleotides are TGTGCCAGCAGCCAAGGAGTCGGGGGACAGATAATTAACTATGGCTACACCTTC.

J is TRBJ2-1 and V is TRBV7-2; 14 bases are a match to TRBD2. Germline trimming cut 4 bases from V and 8 bases from J; bases unmatched to any gene: 7. The germline V gene encodes CDR1 SGHTA and CDR2 FQGNSA. CDR3 length: 16 residues. CDR3 in DNA: TGTGCCAGCAGCTCTCGGACTAGCGGGAGGCGAGATGAGCAGTTCTTC. It translates to CASSSRTSGRRDEQFF.

This rearrangement joins TRBV6-1 to TRBJ2-5; D may be TRBD2 (6 bases). V lost 6 bases, J lost 1 base, and 12 bases lay in between. In germline, CDR1 is MNHNS, CDR2 SASEGT. The CDR3 is 14 residues long. CDR3 amino acids: CASRGGQTQETQYF. DNA for the CDR3: TGTGCCAGCAGAGGAGGGCAGACCCAAGAGACCCAGTACTTC.

V and J are TRBV4-3 and TRBJ2-3; possibly TRBD1 or TRBD2 for D (5 bases each). The CDR3 is made up of 16 amino acids. Trimming took off 2 bases at V and 5 bases at J, with 17 bases between the two ends. The germline gives CDR1 LGHNA, CDR2 YSLEER. The CDR3 coding sequence is TGCGCCAGCAGCCAAAGACTCCCAGGGAGCGGAGATACGCAGTATTTT. Amino acid sequence: CASSQRLPGSGDTQYF.

The J gene is TRBJ2-1, the V gene TRBV7-9; D may be TRBD1 (5 bases). CDR1 and CDR2 (germline): SEHNR, FQNEAQ (reference sequence). The CDR3 loop spans 12 amino acids. V lost 7 bases and J lost 8, with 12 bases in between. The CDR3 reads CASTPKGDEQFF. Here the CDR3 DNA reads TGTGCCAGCACCCCAAAAGGGGATGAGCAGTTCTTC.

This sequence joins TRBV7-6 and TRBJ2-1; D is perhaps TRBD2 (5 bases). The V end was cut by 5 bases, the J end by 2 bases, with 10 bases between. Germline V gene sequence: CDR1 SGHVS, CDR2 FNYEAQ. This CDR3 contains 14 residues. The CDR3 DNA reads TGTGCCAGCAGCACACGGACTGCCTACAATGAGCAGTTCTTC. Translation: CASSTRTAYNEQFF.

The V and J genes are TRBV28 and TRBJ2-7; TRBD1 is a possible D gene (6 bases). Trimming left V 10 bases short and J 3 bases short, with 10 bases between. CDR3 length: 11 amino acids. Germline CDR1 and CDR2: MDHEN and SYDVKM. The CDR3, as DNA: TGTGCCACCCAACAGGGCTACGAGCAGTACTTC. Protein product: CATQQGYEQYF.

This sequence joins TRBV5-1 and TRBJ2-1; no definite D call. Trimming took off 4 bases at V and 5 bases at J, with 7 bases between the two ends. Germline values: CDR1 SGHRS, CDR2 YFSETQ. The CDR3 has 12 residues. The CDR3 loop is CASSEGHNEQFF. The CDR3 bases are TGCGCCAGCAGCGAAGGACACAATGAGCAGTTCTTC.

This rearrangement joins TRBV10-2 to TRBJ2-7; TRBD1 agrees at 8 bases. Germline V gene sequence: CDR1 WSHSY, CDR2 SAAADI. CDR3 size: 16 residues. V shed 4 bases, J shed 2 bases, and the junction held 10 bases outside the gene matches. CDR3 amino acids: CASSGGQGIVTYEQYF. The CDR3 DNA is TGCGCCAGCAGTGGTGGACAGGGAATCGTTACCTACGAGCAGTACTTC.

The gene calls are TRBV29-1 and TRBJ2-2; 13 positions match TRBD2. Unmatched junction bases numbered 4, after V lost 7 bases and J lost 2 bases. The CDR3 loop spans 15 amino acids. Germline assignment: CDR1 SQVTM and CDR2 ANQGSEA. The CDR3 protein is CSGGTSGDNTGELFF. The CDR3 bases are TGCAGCGGTGGGACTAGCGGGGACAACACCGGGGAGCTGTTTTTT.

This chain uses TRBV14 with TRBJ2-5; weak D call: TRBD2 (5 bases). Trimming removed 2 bases from V and 4 bases from J, with 11 bases in between. The CDR3 runs to 14 residues. Germline-derived CDR1 and CDR2 are SGHDN and FVKESK. In DNA, the CDR3 is TGTGCCAGCAGCCAATCAATGGGAGTAGAGACCCAGTACTTC. Amino acid sequence: CASSQSMGVETQYF.

The chain carries TRBV14 and TRBJ2-1; D gene ambiguous. CDR1 and CDR2 (germline): SGHDN, FVKESK. The CDR3 spans 14 residues. The V end was cut by 4 bases, the J end by 6 bases, with 13 bases between. CDR3 in DNA: TGTGCCAGCAGCCGCATGCTATCGTCCAATGAGCAGTTCTTC. It encodes CASSRMLSSNEQFF.

The DNA of the CDR3 is TGCAGCGTAGAGGGGACTAGCGCCTACGAGCAGTACTTC. Protein product: CSVEGTSAYEQYF. The chain joins TRBV29-1 to TRBJ2-7; 10 bases line up with TRBD2. The CDR3 spans 13 residues. Per germline, CDR1 SQVTM and CDR2 ANQGSEA. V lost 6 bases to trimming and J lost 2 bases; unmatched junction nucleotides: 4.

V is TRBV2 and J is TRBJ1-5, with unresolved D. This CDR3 is 15 amino acids long. V gave up 7 bases and J gave up 4 bases, with 17 bases separating them. Germline CDR1 SNHLY, CDR2 FYNNEI. The CDR3 DNA reads as TGTGCCAGCACCTTCACAGCAAGTAAAAATCAGCCCCAGCATTTT. Translation: CASTFTASKNQPQHF.

The table lists this clone with a count of one. J is TRBJ2-3 and V is TRBV28, with D perhaps TRBD2 (7 bases). CDR1 MDHEN and CDR2 SYDVKM come from the germline V gene. Trimming pared 7 bases from V and 7 bases from J, leaving 18 bases between. This CDR3 comprises 14 residues. The CDR3 region is CASTQGGEGYTQYF. CDR3 DNA sequence: TGTGCCAGCACCCAAGGGGGGGAAGGGTATACGCAGTATTTT. The variable domain in full, completed from reference TRBV28 and TRBJ2-3, reads DVKVTQSSRYLVKRTGEKVFLECVQDMDHENMFWYRQDPGLGLRLIYFSYDVKMKEKGDIPEGYSVSREKKERFSLILESASTNQTSMYLCASTQGGEGYTQYFGPGTRLTVL.

This clone was picked up one time. The chain employs TRBV27 and TRBJ2-7; possible D gene TRBD1, 6 bases. V lost 1 base and J lost 6, with 16 bases in between. The germline gives CDR1 MNHEY, CDR2 SMNVEV (reference sequence). The CDR3 contains 15 residues. In nucleotides, the CDR3 is TGTGCCAGCAGTTTATTCCTACAGGGAAGAGGCGAGCAGTACTTC. Translation gives CASSLFLQGRGEQYF.

V gene TRBV27 combines with J gene TRBJ2-3, with 8 bases matching TRBD2. Germline V gene sequence: CDR1 MNHEY, CDR2 SMNVEV (reference sequence). The trim removed 2 bases at V and 3 bases at J, leaving 10 bases unmatched. CDR3 length equals 17 residues. CDR3 sequence reads: CASSLIWSGGRTDTQYF. CDR3 nucleotide sequence: TGTGCCAGCAGTTTAATTTGGTCGGGAGGGCGAACAGATACGCAGTATTTT.

Here the CDR3 reads CASCRTRNEKLFF. Written as DNA, the CDR3 is TGTGCCAGCTGCAGGACACGAAATGAAAAACTGTTTTTT. This chain links TRBV7-8 with TRBJ1-4; D may be TRBD1 (5 bases). Trimming stripped 8 bases from V and 5 bases from J, with 12 bases between. The length of the CDR3 is 13 residues. The germline gives CDR1 SGHVS, CDR2 FQNEAQ.

The V and J genes are TRBV28 and TRBJ2-7; tentatively, D is TRBD2 (6 bases). The CDR3 is 14 amino acids. Germline V gene sequence: CDR1 MDHEN, CDR2 SYDVKM. V lost 7 bases and J 3 bases, leaving 16 bases between the germline ends. In DNA form, the CDR3 reads TGTGCCAGCAACCTTGGGGGGAGAGTCTACGAGCAGTACTTC. It specifies CASNLGGRVYEQYF.

The chain has TRBV2 and TRBJ1-5, with 7 bases that match TRBD1. With 10 bases clipped from V and 1 base from J, the junction kept 10 bases outside the gene matches. CDR3 length: 15 residues. CDR1 SNHLY and CDR2 FYNNEI come from the germline V gene. DNA of the CDR3: TGTGCCACCCGGGAACAGGGGACGAGCAATCAGCCCCAGCATTTT. It yields the protein CATREQGTSNQPQHF.

The chain links TRBV2 to TRBJ1-2; 9 positions agree with TRBD1. CDR3 length: 18 residues. Germline loops: CDR1 SNHLY, CDR2 FYNNEI. V dropped 2 bases and J dropped 7; count of bases not matched to a gene: 17. CDR3 sequence (DNA): TGTGCCAGCAGTGAATTTCGGACAGGGGCTCACGATCTGGGTGGCTACACCTTC. This codes for CASSEFRTGAHDLGGYTF.

The rearrangement links TRBV11-3 to TRBJ2-3, with D perhaps matching TRBD1 (6 bases). Germline assignment: CDR1 SGHNT and CDR2 YENEEA. The CDR3 runs to 15 residues. V was clipped by 4 bases and J by 0 bases, with 11 bases between them. The chain's CDR3 is CASSSGAASTDTQYF. For the CDR3, the DNA is TGTGCCAGCAGCTCAGGGGCCGCTAGCACAGATACGCAGTATTTT.

The rearrangement joins TRBV12-5 to TRBJ2-3; the D call may be TRBD1 or TRBD2 (5 bases each). The length of the CDR3 is 17 residues. Per the germline V gene, CDR1 is LGHNT and CDR2 is FRNRAP. V was trimmed by 1 base and J by 3 bases, leaving 17 bases between them. CDR3 nucleotide sequence: TGTGCTAGTGGTTTGGGGACCCCGGGGCAGGGTACAGATACGCAGTATTTT. It codes for CASGLGTPGQGTDTQYF.

This clone was seen a single time. The gene calls are TRBV5-1 and TRBJ1-2; D remains unclear. The V gene lost 4 bases and the J gene lost 4 bases, with 14 bases spanning the gap. Germline CDR1 reads SGHRS; CDR2 reads YFSETQ. CDR3 size: 14 residues. The CDR3 loop reads CASSPGRWGYGYTF. The DNA of the CDR3 is TGCGCCAGCAGCCCAGGACGGTGGGGCTATGGCTACACCTTC.

This chain uses TRBV7-2 with TRBJ2-7, with 7 bases fitting TRBD1. Germline V gene data show CDR1 as SGHTA and CDR2 as FQGNSA. The junction had 8 bases not matched to a gene; V was cut back by 4 bases and J by 2 bases. CDR3 length: 15 residues. The CDR3 sequence: CASSYLPGQTYEQYF. The CDR3 nucleotides are TGTGCCAGCAGCTATTTACCGGGACAGACCTACGAGCAGTACTTC.

In its sample, this clone was seen a few times. The rearrangement links TRBV5-1 to TRBJ2-3; 10 bases fit TRBD2. The germline CDR1 and CDR2 sequences are SGHRS and YFSETQ. The length of the CDR3 is 14 residues. J was trimmed by 1 base and V by 4 bases; bases with no gene match: 0. The CDR3: CASSGTSGTDTQYF. CDR3 nucleotides: TGCGCCAGCAGCGGGACTAGCGGCACAGATACGCAGTATTTT.

This chain's CDR3 is CASSLALGPYEQYF. DNA for the CDR3: TGTGCCAGCAGTTTAGCCCTAGGTCCCTACGAGCAGTACTTC. This rearrangement joins TRBV28 to TRBJ2-7; D is uncertain. This CDR3 is built from 14 residues. The germline CDR1 and CDR2 sequences are MDHEN and SYDVKM. V was cut by 2 bases and J by 2 bases, with 10 bases left in between.